The 32 T cell receptor beta chains below come from one sample, sequenced in a study. One entry per CDR3 protein, called by TCRdb with MiXCR from the 5' RACE reads. The data contain roughly 11,000 distinct CDR3 sequences, 47% of them singletons. What was sequenced was tumor-infiltrating naive CD4+ T cells sorted from the breast tumor. Stated subset: naive CD4+ T cells, CD4+CD45RA+CD25-. These TCRs come from a female donor with breast cancer.

The chain is built from TRBV6-1 and TRBJ1-5, with D unresolved. The V end was cut by 1 base, the J end by 7 bases, with 8 bases between. CDR1 is MNHNS and CDR2 is SASEGT in the germline V gene. The CDR3 totals 13 residues. This CDR3 reads CASSEELWQPQHF. As DNA, the CDR3 is TGTGCCAGCAGTGAAGAACTCTGGCAGCCCCAGCATTTT.

This chain connects TRBV20-1 to TRBJ1-2; possibly TRBD1 for D (5 bases). The CDR3 totals 16 residues. The germline V gene has CDR1 DFQATT and CDR2 SNEGSKA (reference sequence). V lost 0 bases, J lost 3 bases, and 17 bases lay in between. CDR3 in DNA: TGCAGTGCTAGAGACGGCCGGGCAGGGCGGGACTATGGCTACACCTTC. Its protein is CSARDGRAGRDYGYTF.

V gene TRBV5-1 combines with J gene TRBJ2-3; possible D gene TRBD1, 5 bases. V lost 4 bases and J lost 9, with 15 bases in between. The CDR3 extends over 13 amino acids. Per the germline V gene, CDR1 is SGHRS and CDR2 is YFSETQ. CDR3 sequence reads: CASSQIFRETQYF. The CDR3 DNA reads TGCGCCAGCAGCCAAATCTTCAGGGAAACGCAGTATTTT.

In regard to this clonotype: This may come from a read error, since a much larger clone is one base off. This sequence joins TRBV6-2 or TRBV6-3 and TRBJ2-7; 13 nucleotides align to TRBD2. The germline V gene has CDR1 MNHEY and CDR2 SVGEGT. The CDR3 runs 15 residues. The CDR3 region is CASRRGLAGARAPHF. The CDR3 DNA is TGTGCCAGCAGACGTGGACTAGCGGGAGCAAGGGCCCCGCACTTC.

V and J are TRBV28 and TRBJ2-3; D is unresolved. From germline, CDR1 is MDHEN and CDR2 SYDVKM. Trimming took 4 bases from V and 3 from J, leaving 11 bases between them. The CDR3 length is 14 residues. CDR3: CASSSSAVTDTQYF. In DNA, the CDR3 is TGTGCCAGCAGTTCCTCGGCGGTGACAGATACGCAGTATTTT.

A single count supports this clonotype. This chain uses TRBV6-4 with TRBJ2-2; TRBD2 is a possible D gene (5 bases). This CDR3 spans 16 amino acids. The V end lost 3 bases, the J end lost 0 bases, and 11 bases lay between the germline ends. CDR1 is MRHNA and CDR2 is SNTAGT in the germline V gene. CDR3 residues: CASSEVARTNTGELFF. The DNA of the CDR3 is TGTGCCAGCAGTGAAGTAGCGCGAACGAACACCGGGGAGCTGTTTTTT.

About this clonotype itself: Lacking the conserved final phenylalanine or tryptophan, this CDR3 likely reflects a read error. The V call is TRBV7-8, the J call TRBJ2-7; 8 nucleotides agree with TRBD2. The CDR3 is 16 amino acids. Germline CDR1 is SGHVS and CDR2 is FQNEAQ. V dropped 5 bases and J dropped 3; count of bases not matched to a gene: 12. The DNA for the CDR3 is TGTGCCAGCAGCCCCTTAACCGGGACTAGAAGCTACGAGCAGTACCTC. Translated, it gives CASSPLTGTRSYEQYL.

V gene TRBV20-1 combines with J gene TRBJ1-5; no definite D call. The V end was cut by 3 bases, the J end by 4 bases, with 19 bases between. The CDR3 is 16 residues long. CDR1 is DFQATT, CDR2 SNEGSKA, per germline (reference sequence). Written as DNA, the CDR3 is TGCAGTGCTAGGAGGAACGGGAATGTTCGTAATCAGCCCCAGCATTTT. As protein: CSARRNGNVRNQPQHF.

The chain carries TRBV3-1 and TRBJ1-4, with D perhaps matching TRBD1 (6 bases). CDR3 length: 16 amino acids. V dropped 5 bases and J dropped 7 bases, with 20 bases sitting between them. Germline CDR1 reads LGHDT; CDR2 reads YNNKEL (reference sequence). In DNA, the CDR3 is TGTGCCAGCAGCTCCGGACAGATGACGGGGGGTGAAAAACTGTTTTTT. Encoded protein: CASSSGQMTGGEKLFF.

This chain connects TRBV30 to TRBJ1-5; possible D gene TRBD1, 6 bases. Per the germline V gene, CDR1 is GTSNPN and CDR2 is SVGIG (reference sequence). The CDR3 runs 13 residues. The V end lost 1 base, the J end lost 4 bases, and 8 bases lay between the germline ends. This chain's CDR3 is CAWSDRANQPQHF. As DNA, the CDR3 is TGTGCCTGGAGTGACAGGGCAAATCAGCCCCAGCATTTT.

This CDR3 is CASSTGQGSYEQYF. DNA of the CDR3: TGTGCCAGCAGCACGGGACAGGGGAGCTACGAGCAGTACTTC. The chain joins TRBV11-3 to TRBJ2-7; the match to TRBD1 covers 10 bases. The J segment lost 3 bases and the V segment lost 5 bases, leaving 4 bases of the junction unmatched. The CDR3 contains 14 residues. CDR1 SGHNT and CDR2 YENEEA come from the germline V gene.

Comment on this clonotype: This could be a read error, since a much larger clone is one nucleotide away. CDR3 DNA: TGCAGTGCCCGTGCGGTCTTCGGGGCAGGTTTTGAAAAACTGTTTTTT. This translates into CSARAVFGAGFEKLFF. The chain carries TRBV20-1 and TRBJ1-4, with TRBD1 as a possible D gene (5 bases). Germline V gives CDR1 DFQATT, CDR2 SNEGSKA (reference sequence). This CDR3 comprises 16 residues. V was clipped by 6 bases and J by 7 bases, with 24 bases between them.

The V gene is TRBV20-1, the J gene TRBJ1-1; tentative D call: TRBD1 (5 bases). This CDR3 comprises 14 residues. The V gene lost 3 bases and the J gene lost 0 bases, with 11 bases spanning the gap. CDR1 and CDR2 (germline): DFQATT, SNEGSKA (reference sequence). The CDR3 nucleotides read TGCAGTGCTAGGATGGGGCTTCTGAACACTGAAGCTTTCTTT. It encodes CSARMGLLNTEAFF.

With respect to this clonotype: Germline and junction disagree at one end, which may indicate a read error. The chain employs TRBV12-3 or TRBV12-4 and TRBJ2-1; TRBD1 matches at 8 bases. The CDR3 has 14 residues. The CDR3 DNA reads TGTACCAGCACCTGGGACAGGCGGCCCAATGAGCAGTTCTTC. Protein sequence: CTSTWDRRPNEQFF.

A few counts support this clonotype. The chain carries TRBV20-1 and TRBJ2-3, with D possibly matching TRBD2 (5 bases). The CDR3 is 15 amino acids. CDR1 is DFQATT and CDR2 is SNEGSKA in the germline V gene (reference sequence). V shed 1 base and J shed 2 bases, with 13 bases lying between them. CDR3 bases: TGCAGTGCTAGAGGACTATTTGGGTACACAGATACGCAGTATTTT. This encodes CSARGLFGYTDTQYF.

The gene calls are TRBV30 and TRBJ2-5; 7 nucleotides align to TRBD2. CDR1 is GTSNPN and CDR2 is SVGIG in the germline V gene (reference sequence). V trimming: 2 bases; J trimming: 6 bases; junction bases outside the gene matches: 6. There are 13 residues in the CDR3. Here the CDR3 reads CAWSPGGSKTQYF. The CDR3 DNA sequence: TGTGCCTGGAGTCCGGGCGGGAGTAAGACCCAGTACTTC. The variable domain in full, with the rest retrieved from reference TRBV30 and TRBJ2-5, is SQTIHQWPATLVQPVGSPLSLECTVEGTSNPNLYWYRQAAGRGLQLLFYSVGIGQISSEVPQNLSASRPQDRQFILSSKKLLLSDSGFYLCAWSPGGSKTQYFGPGTRLLVL.

The chain recombines TRBV20-1 with TRBJ1-1; TRBD1 matches at 7 bases. J lost 14 bases, V lost 8 bases, and 8 bases had no gene match. Per germline, CDR1 DFQATT and CDR2 SNEGSKA (reference sequence). CDR3 size: 9 residues. CDR3 amino acids: CSTDREEFF. The DNA of the CDR3 is TGCAGTACCGACAGGGAAGAATTCTTT.

This clonotype was seen more than once but under ten times. The V gene is TRBV6-5, the J gene TRBJ2-7; 7 nucleotides line up with TRBD1. Germline V CDR1 and CDR2: MNHEY, SVGAGI. The CDR3 is made up of 15 amino acids. V gave up 6 bases and J gave up 2 bases; unmatched junction bases: 10. CDR3 DNA: TGTGCCAGCAGACCCTGGGACAGAAACACCTACGAGCAGTACTTC. Amino acids: CASRPWDRNTYEQYF.

The rearrangement links TRBV11-2 to TRBJ2-7; D may correspond to TRBD1 or TRBD2 (6 bases each). This CDR3 spans 16 amino acids. CDR1 is SGHAT and CDR2 is FQNNGV in the germline V gene. Between the trimmed V and J ends, which lost 2 bases and 7 bases, there was a span of 21 bases. For the CDR3, the DNA is TGTGCCAGCAGCTTACGTTCGGGGGCCCCCTGGAGGGAGCAGTACTTC. Residues: CASSLRSGAPWREQYF.

The chain has TRBV7-9 and TRBJ2-3; 7 nucleotides line up with TRBD1. CDR3 length: 15 amino acids. Germline V gene data show CDR1 as SEHNR and CDR2 as FQNEAQ (reference sequence). After removal of 0 bases from V and 12 bases from J, the junction contained 12 bases not matched to a gene. The CDR3, as DNA: TGTGCCAGCAGCTTAGCCCCTGGTGGGACAGACCCACAGTATTTT. It codes for CASSLAPGGTDPQYF.

The chain uses TRBV7-6 and TRBJ2-2; unclear D gene. Trimming left V 2 bases short and J 1 base short, with 2 bases between. CDR3 length: 13 residues. CDR1 is SGHVS and CDR2 is FNYEAQ in the germline V gene. CDR3 sequence: CASSLRNTGELFF. The CDR3 nucleotides are TGTGCCAGCAGCTTACGGAACACCGGGGAGCTGTTTTTT.

This chain links TRBV20-1 with TRBJ2-1; D is undetermined. Trimming removed 5 bases at V and 2 bases at J, with 13 bases between. The CDR3 contains 14 residues. The germline V gene has CDR1 DFQATT and CDR2 SNEGSKA (reference sequence). DNA for the CDR3: TGCAGTGCTCTCCCCCCTCGCGCCTACAATGAGCAGTTCTTC. It is translated as CSALPPRAYNEQFF.

Points on this clonotype: One junction end disagrees with the germline gene, perhaps due to a read error. V and J are TRBV12-5 and TRBJ2-5; TRBD2 might be the D (6 bases). Per germline, CDR1 LGHNT and CDR2 FRNRAP. The CDR3 contains 13 residues. The CDR3 DNA is TGTGCTAGAGGTTTGTGTAGCGGAAGAGACCAGTACTTC. Translating gives CARGLCSGRDQYF.

The V and J genes are TRBV10-3 and TRBJ1-2; 7 positions agree with TRBD1. This CDR3 is 14 amino acids long. Trimming removed 4 bases from V and 7 bases from J; junction bases left unmatched: 9. Germline values: CDR1 ENHRY, CDR2 SYGVKD. The CDR3 DNA follows: TGTGCCATCAGTGGGGACAGCCGTTCGGGTGGCTACACCTTC. This translates into CAISGDSRSGGYTF.

Here the CDR3 DNA reads TGTGCCAGCAGCTTAGACCGGACAGGGCACAATCAGCCCCAGCATTTT. Translation: CASSLDRTGHNQPQHF. The V gene is TRBV7-2, the J gene TRBJ1-5; 8 bases fit TRBD1. The ends lost 1 base at V and 3 bases at J; junction bases unmatched: 5. This CDR3 has 16 residues. The germline gives CDR1 SGHTA, CDR2 FQGNSA. Variable domain in full (rest from reference TRBV7-2 and TRBJ1-5): GAGVSQSPSNKVTEKGKDVELRCDPISGHTALYWYRQSLGQGLEFLIYFQGNSAPDKSGLPSDRFSAERTGGSVSTLTIQRTQQEDSAVYLCASSLDRTGHNQPQHFGDGTRLSIL.

The chain is built from TRBV7-2 and TRBJ2-3, with 12 bases that match TRBD2. The trim removed 3 bases at V and 6 bases at J, leaving 7 bases unmatched. The V gene's germline CDR1 is SGHTA and CDR2 FQGNSA. CDR3 size: 16 residues. CDR3 DNA: TGTGCCAGCAGCTTTTTTTCTAGCGGGAGGGGGGATACGCAGTATTTT. Its translation: CASSFFSSGRGDTQYF.

This clonotype occurred a few times. The V gene is TRBV6-6, the J gene TRBJ2-3; D is unresolved. Trimming took 0 bases from V and 2 from J, leaving 6 bases between them. CDR1 is MNHNY, CDR2 SVGAGI, per germline (reference sequence). This CDR3 is built from 14 residues. The CDR3, as DNA: TGTGCCAGCAGTTACTCGAAAGACACAGATACGCAGTATTTT. This codes for CASSYSKDTDTQYF.

CDR3 loop: CASSRGDTFYEQYF. The CDR3, as DNA: TGTGCCAGCAGCCGGGGCGATACCTTTTACGAGCAGTACTTC. This rearrangement joins TRBV6-5 to TRBJ2-7; D tentatively reads TRBD1 or TRBD2 (5 bases each). This CDR3 region has 14 residues. Germline CDR1 MNHEY, CDR2 SVGAGI. Trimming took 6 bases from V and 4 from J, leaving 16 bases between them.

The rearrangement joins TRBV5-1 to TRBJ2-1; TRBD2 matches 8 bases. The germline CDR1 and CDR2 sequences are SGHRS and YFSETQ. V lost 3 bases and J lost 3; bases outside the gene matches: 8. The CDR3 runs 16 residues. The DNA of the CDR3 is TGCGCCAGCAGCTCCCTCGGCGGGAGGAACTACAATGAGCAGTTCTTC. Its protein is CASSSLGGRNYNEQFF.

Judged by abundance, this clonotype is medium-sized. The V call is TRBV20-1, the J call TRBJ2-3, with D possibly TRBD2 on 5 matching bases. V lost 5 bases and J lost 0, with 15 bases in between. This CDR3 has 15 residues. CDR1 DFQATT and CDR2 SNEGSKA come from the germline V gene (reference sequence). This CDR3 reads CSAPAGRESTDTQYF. CDR3 in DNA: TGCAGTGCTCCCGCGGGTCGGGAAAGCACAGATACGCAGTATTTT.

This rearrangement joins TRBV5-1 to TRBJ2-7, with D hard to call. CDR3 length: 12 residues. CDR1 is SGHRS, CDR2 YFSETQ, per germline. Trimming stripped 6 bases from V and 3 bases from J, with 10 bases between. DNA of the CDR3: TGCGCCAGCACATCCAACAGCTACGAGCAGTACTTC. Protein product: CASTSNSYEQYF. Drawing the rest from reference TRBV5-1 and TRBJ2-7, the complete variable domain is KAGVTQTPRYLIKTRGQQVTLSCSPISGHRSVSWYQQTPGQGLQFLFEYFSETQRNKGNFPGRFSGRQFSNSRSEMNVSTLELGDSALYLCASTSNSYEQYFGPGTRLTVT.

This CDR3 is CATTLEETQYF. The CDR3 DNA reads TGTGCCACTACCCTTGAAGAGACCCAGTACTTC. The V gene is TRBV6-6, the J gene TRBJ2-5; no clear D. In germline, CDR1 is MNHNY, CDR2 SVGAGI (reference sequence). The germline V and J ends were trimmed by 10 bases and 3 bases, with 9 bases remaining between them. The CDR3 loop spans 11 amino acids.